This T cell receptor (beta chain) derives from a study of cytomegalovirus exposure and HLA in healthy donors. The study, taken as a whole, reports: Several of the most significant clusters were apparently associated with common viral pathogens in a later analysis. HLA allele associations emerged for around 15,000 TCR beta sequences in a later analysis, at 0.05 false discovery rate.

There are 14 residues in the CDR3. V was pared by 9 bases and J by 8 bases, with 9 bases of the junction left unmatched. CDR1 is MNHNY and CDR2 is SVGAGI in the germline V gene (reference sequence). Primers: 60 Vbeta forward and 13 Jbeta reverse. Methods used by the authors: An analysis performed later counted 75 million to 80 million unique TCR beta chains (roughly 11 million of them shared). Assay: immunoSEQ multiplex PCR; the TCRdb copy retains only in-frame clones and omits some. The DNA gave D and trimming, while V, J and clone size come from that table. Of more than 95,000 clones listed, under 85% were seen once; the top ten hold roughly 14%. In the case of this clone: Its antigen is undetermined.

The donors were healthy bone marrow donors. The TCR sequence derives from a woman aged 70-85 years in good health and CMV-seropositive. The source material was PBMCs. V is TRBV6-6 and J is TRBJ1-4; 10 bases fit TRBD1. This CDR3 is CASLDRGRSEKLFF. Here the CDR3 DNA reads TGTGCCAGTCTTGACAGGGGGCGAAGCGAAAAACTGTTTTTT.